The table lists the clone carrying this T cell receptor (beta chain) with a few counts. The data stem from a study of T-cell reconstitution after alpha-beta-depleted transplantation in children. Unique molecular identifiers were built into the TCRbeta library. Each CDR3 protein gets one entry after TCRdb re-called the PCR reads with MiXCR. Of around 440,000 distinct CDR3 sequences listed, under 20% are singletons. Germline V CDR1 and CDR2: SQVTM, ANQGSEA. V lost 6 bases and J lost 8; bases outside the gene matches: 5. This CDR3 has 13 residues. The source material was PBMCs, mostly from graft donor cells, sampled 360 days after TCRalphabeta/CD19-depleted stem cell transplant. V is TRBV29-1 and J is TRBJ1-4, with 11 nucleotides matching TRBD1. The TCR comes from a boy less than two years old who had a stem cell transplant for Wiskott-Aldrich syndrome, so the T cells may come from the graft donor. The CDR3 here is CSVSGTGGEKLFF. CDR3 in DNA: TGCAGCGTCTCCGGGACAGGGGGGGAAAAACTGTTTTTT.